This T cell receptor beta chain was identified in a study of CD8 T cells in ankylosing spondylitis. Regarding the study as a whole: A TCR beta motif of several highly homologous variants seemed to mark ankylosing spondylitis blood.

Points on this clonotype: Its target is not known.

The CDR3 is 13 residues long. V gave up 5 bases and J gave up 7 bases, with 13 bases separating them. Germline lookup yields CDR1 SGHDT and CDR2 YYEEEE. TCRdb fed the 5' RACE reads into MiXCR, producing one record per CDR3 protein. The profile shows roughly 670,000 distinct CDR3 sequences, 15% to 20% of them singletons. This chain uses TRBV5-6 with TRBJ2-1; maybe TRBD2 (5 bases). The TCR sequence derives from a male donor with ankylosing spondylitis. The sample was blood, either unsorted or a sorted T cell fraction (not recorded which). The CDR3 bases are TGTGCCAGCAGATTGCGGGCCGGGAATGAGCAGTTCTTC. Protein: CASRLRAGNEQFF.